A selection of T cell receptor beta chains follows, all from one sample in a study of CD8 T cells in Susac syndrome. TCRdb passed the immunoSEQ multiplex PCR reads through MiXCR, listing each CDR3 protein once. The sample records tens of thousands of distinct CDR3 sequences, 95% to 96% being singletons. The sample taken for sequencing was CD8+ T cells from PBMCs. The receptors derive from a human donor with Susac syndrome. Each CDR3 is given with its conserved first and last residue. Only part of the rows carry a size: once, few, many, or a class if the clone is expanded.

j_call: TRBJ2-5
clone_size: once
v_call: TRBV7-6
cdr3_aa: CASSLEMTATQYF

j_call: TRBJ1-1
clone_size: .
v_call: TRBV6-2/TRBV6-3
cdr3_aa: CASSPSGTEEEAFF

j_call: TRBJ2-4
clone_size: .
v_call: TRBV7-2
cdr3_aa: CASSPGDGNIQYF

j_call: TRBJ1-4
clone_size: .
v_call: TRBV12-3/TRBV12-4
cdr3_aa: CASSWEGEKLFF

j_call: TRBJ2-5
clone_size: .
v_call: TRBV9
cdr3_aa: CASSAWASGQETQYF

j_call: TRBJ2-5
clone_size: .
v_call: TRBV4-1
cdr3_aa: CASSQTHSGIQETQYF

j_call: TRBJ2-7
clone_size: .
v_call: TRBV29-1
cdr3_aa: CSVGDSYSYEQYF

j_call: TRBJ2-3
clone_size: once
v_call: TRBV24-1
cdr3_aa: CATTSGSSTDTQYF

j_call: TRBJ1-2
clone_size: .
v_call: TRBV29-1
cdr3_aa: CSVELGAGNGYTF

j_call: TRBJ2-1
clone_size: .
v_call: TRBV15
cdr3_aa: CATNRGGPYNEQFF

j_call: TRBJ2-3
clone_size: .
v_call: TRBV5-1
cdr3_aa: CASSLAASGGTDTQYF

j_call: TRBJ2-5
clone_size: once
v_call: TRBV7-3
cdr3_aa: CASSWETQYF

j_call: TRBJ1-1
clone_size: .
v_call: TRBV30
cdr3_aa: CAWRAGTTNTEAFF

j_call: TRBJ2-2
clone_size: .
v_call: TRBV7-2
cdr3_aa: CASSPWEINTGELFF

j_call: TRBJ2-3
clone_size: .
v_call: TRBV14
cdr3_aa: CASSQEWVASDTQYF

j_call: TRBJ2-7
clone_size: .
v_call: TRBV12-3/TRBV12-4
cdr3_aa: CASSLGLNYEQYF

j_call: TRBJ2-3
clone_size: .
v_call: TRBV12-3/TRBV12-4
cdr3_aa: CASSLSTSGVTDTQYF

j_call: TRBJ2-3
clone_size: .
v_call: TRBV7-2
cdr3_aa: CASSPRRVGDTQYF

j_call: TRBJ1-2
clone_size: .
v_call: TRBV29-1
cdr3_aa: CSAFLNGDRSNGYTF

j_call: TRBJ1-2
clone_size: .
v_call: TRBV4-1
cdr3_aa: CASGEYGYTF

j_call: TRBJ1-1
clone_size: .
v_call: TRBV29-1
cdr3_aa: CSVEAGGATEAFF

j_call: TRBJ1-1
clone_size: .
v_call: TRBV5-1
cdr3_aa: CASSRRPGGNTEAFF

j_call: TRBJ2-7
clone_size: .
v_call: TRBV6-2/TRBV6-3
cdr3_aa: CASSLGLAGQLSYEQYF

j_call: TRBJ2-2
clone_size: .
v_call: TRBV7-7
cdr3_aa: CASSPTSGADTGELFF

j_call: TRBJ2-1
clone_size: .
v_call: TRBV30
cdr3_aa: CAWSAGARPHNEQFF

j_call: TRBJ2-7
clone_size: once
v_call: TRBV10-2
cdr3_aa: CASSEGIGREKSYEQYF

j_call: TRBJ2-6
clone_size: .
v_call: TRBV13
cdr3_aa: CASSRPETSGANVLTF

j_call: TRBJ2-7
clone_size: .
v_call: TRBV5-1
cdr3_aa: CASSLFSAYEQYF

j_call: TRBJ1-1
clone_size: .
v_call: TRBV11-3
cdr3_aa: CASSLGAGYTEAFF

j_call: TRBJ2-3
clone_size: .
v_call: TRBV6-6
cdr3_aa: CASTLNLDTQYF

j_call: TRBJ2-3
clone_size: .
v_call: TRBV12-3/TRBV12-4
cdr3_aa: CASTGLGTDTQYF

j_call: TRBJ2-3
clone_size: .
v_call: TRBV7-2
cdr3_aa: CASSLFLAGGSDTQYF

j_call: TRBJ1-5
clone_size: .
v_call: TRBV5-1
cdr3_aa: CASSPGRGNQPQHF

j_call: TRBJ2-1
clone_size: .
v_call: TRBV5-1
cdr3_aa: CASRKGLAGDNEQFF

j_call: TRBJ1-1
clone_size: .
v_call: TRBV29-1
cdr3_aa: CSVGRDIGVGTEAFF

j_call: TRBJ2-1
clone_size: .
v_call: TRBV6-4
cdr3_aa: CASRPVGQGNNEQFF

j_call: TRBJ1-4
clone_size: .
v_call: TRBV4-3
cdr3_aa: CASSHGRRLTNEKLFF

j_call: TRBJ2-1
clone_size: .
v_call: TRBV30
cdr3_aa: CAWSVLYNEQFF

j_call: TRBJ2-7
clone_size: .
v_call: TRBV29-1
cdr3_aa: CSAIGQEITYEQYF

j_call: TRBJ1-2
clone_size: .
v_call: TRBV7-8
cdr3_aa: CASSLTGGLDYTF

j_call: TRBJ1-5
clone_size: .
v_call: TRBV4-2
cdr3_aa: CASSQDRGISPQHF

j_call: TRBJ1-5
clone_size: .
v_call: TRBV12-3/TRBV12-4
cdr3_aa: CASSSWDQPQHF

j_call: TRBJ1-1
clone_size: .
v_call: TRBV4-1
cdr3_aa: CASSPGQSNTEAFF

j_call: TRBJ1-2
clone_size: .
v_call: TRBV10-3
cdr3_aa: CAIRTGLNYGYTF

j_call: TRBJ2-5
clone_size: .
v_call: TRBV5-4
cdr3_aa: CASSLGLAGGRETQYF

j_call: TRBJ2-3
clone_size: .
v_call: TRBV20-1
cdr3_aa: CSARGVAGTDTQYF

j_call: TRBJ1-2
clone_size: once
v_call: TRBV3-1
cdr3_aa: CASSQDSGQLNYGYTF

j_call: TRBJ2-3
clone_size: .
v_call: TRBV5-4
cdr3_aa: CASSLRTRTDTQYF

j_call: TRBJ2-6
clone_size: .
v_call: TRBV19
cdr3_aa: CASTTTRQAGANVLTF

j_call: TRBJ2-7
clone_size: .
v_call: TRBV30
cdr3_aa: CAWRGQPVSYEQYF

j_call: TRBJ2-1
clone_size: .
v_call: TRBV12-3/TRBV12-4
cdr3_aa: CASSPGLALYNEQFF

j_call: TRBJ1-2
clone_size: .
v_call: TRBV19
cdr3_aa: CASSIPQRGGYTF

j_call: TRBJ2-1
clone_size: .
v_call: TRBV7-3
cdr3_aa: CASSLAGGGNEQFF

j_call: TRBJ2-1
clone_size: once
v_call: TRBV10-3
cdr3_aa: CAISERQGEYNEQFF

j_call: TRBJ1-1
clone_size: once
v_call: TRBV20-1
cdr3_aa: CSARDTWVTEAFF